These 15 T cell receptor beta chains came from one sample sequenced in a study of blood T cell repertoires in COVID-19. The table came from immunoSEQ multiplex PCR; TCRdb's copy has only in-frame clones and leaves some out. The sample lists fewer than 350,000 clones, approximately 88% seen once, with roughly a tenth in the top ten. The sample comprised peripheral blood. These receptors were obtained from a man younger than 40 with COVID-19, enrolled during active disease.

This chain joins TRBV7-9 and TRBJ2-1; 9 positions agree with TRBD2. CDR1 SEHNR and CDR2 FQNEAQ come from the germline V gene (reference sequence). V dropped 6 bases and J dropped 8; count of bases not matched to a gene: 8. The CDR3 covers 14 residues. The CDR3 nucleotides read TGTGCCAGCAGTCAAGATAGCGGGGGCTATGAGCAGTTCTTC. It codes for CASSQDSGGYEQFF. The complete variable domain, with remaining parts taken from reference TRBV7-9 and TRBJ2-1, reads DTGVSQNPRHKITKRGQNVTFRCDPISEHNRLYWYRQTLGQGPEFLTYFQNEAQLEKSRLLSDRFSAERPKGSFSTLEIQRTEQGDSAMYLCASSQDSGGYEQFFGPGTRLTVL.

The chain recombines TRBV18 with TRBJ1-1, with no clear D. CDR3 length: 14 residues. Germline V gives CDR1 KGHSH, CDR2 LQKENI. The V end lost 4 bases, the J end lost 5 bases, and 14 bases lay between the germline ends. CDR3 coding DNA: TGTGCCAGCTCACAGAGTGAGGGTGGAACTGAAGCTTTCTTT. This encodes CASSQSEGGTEAFF.

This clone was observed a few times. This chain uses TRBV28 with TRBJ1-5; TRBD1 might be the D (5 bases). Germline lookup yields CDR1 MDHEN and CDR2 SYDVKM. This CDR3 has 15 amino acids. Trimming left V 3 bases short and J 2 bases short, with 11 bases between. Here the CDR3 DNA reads TGTGCCAGCAGTTTCGGGGCGGGGGGCAATCAGCCCCAGCATTTT. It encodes CASSFGAGGNQPQHF.

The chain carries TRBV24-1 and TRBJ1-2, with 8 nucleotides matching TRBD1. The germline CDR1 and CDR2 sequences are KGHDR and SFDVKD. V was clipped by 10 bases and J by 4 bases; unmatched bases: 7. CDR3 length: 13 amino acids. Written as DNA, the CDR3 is TGTGCCACTCAAGATCAGGGGGCCTATGGCTACACCTTC. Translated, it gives CATQDQGAYGYTF.

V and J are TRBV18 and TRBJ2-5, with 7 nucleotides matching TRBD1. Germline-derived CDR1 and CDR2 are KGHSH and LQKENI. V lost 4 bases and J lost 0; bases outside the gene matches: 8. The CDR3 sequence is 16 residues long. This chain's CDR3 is CASSRGDSSYQETQYF. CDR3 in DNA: TGTGCCAGCTCACGAGGGGACAGCTCGTACCAAGAGACCCAGTACTTC.

The CDR3 DNA reads as TGTGCCAGCTCACCAGGACAGGGCGGGGGGCCCCAGCATTTT. It yields the protein CASSPGQGGGPQHF. The chain uses TRBV18 and TRBJ1-5; 8 nucleotides line up with TRBD1. V was clipped by 2 bases and J by 9 bases; unmatched bases: 6. There are 14 residues in the CDR3. Looked up from germline, CDR1 is KGHSH and CDR2 is LQKENI.

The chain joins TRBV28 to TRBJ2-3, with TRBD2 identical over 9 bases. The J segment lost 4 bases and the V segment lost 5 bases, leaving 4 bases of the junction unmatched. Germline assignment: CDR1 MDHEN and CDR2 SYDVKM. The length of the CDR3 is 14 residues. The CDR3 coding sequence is TGTGCCAGCAGTATAATAGCGGGAGCAGATACGCAGTATTTT. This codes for CASSIIAGADTQYF.

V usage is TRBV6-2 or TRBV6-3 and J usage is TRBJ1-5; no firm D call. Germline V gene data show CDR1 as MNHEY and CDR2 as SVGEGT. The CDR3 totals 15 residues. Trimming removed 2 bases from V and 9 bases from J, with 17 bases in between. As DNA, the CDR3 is TGTGCCAGCAGTTACACCGAGGAGGGTCCTCGGCCCCAGCATTTT. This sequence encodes CASSYTEEGPRPQHF.

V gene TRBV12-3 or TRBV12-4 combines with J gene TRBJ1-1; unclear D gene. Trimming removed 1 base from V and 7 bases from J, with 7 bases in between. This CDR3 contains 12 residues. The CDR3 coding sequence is TGTGCCAGCAGTTTAGTCGTTAATGAAGCTTTCTTT. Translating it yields CASSLVVNEAFF.

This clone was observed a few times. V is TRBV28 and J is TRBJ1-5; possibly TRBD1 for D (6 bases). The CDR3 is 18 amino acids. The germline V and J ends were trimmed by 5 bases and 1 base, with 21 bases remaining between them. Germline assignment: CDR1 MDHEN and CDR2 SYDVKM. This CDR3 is CASSPSRTALTSNQPQHF. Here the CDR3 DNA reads TGTGCCAGCAGTCCCAGCCGGACAGCTCTAACCAGCAATCAGCCCCAGCATTTT.

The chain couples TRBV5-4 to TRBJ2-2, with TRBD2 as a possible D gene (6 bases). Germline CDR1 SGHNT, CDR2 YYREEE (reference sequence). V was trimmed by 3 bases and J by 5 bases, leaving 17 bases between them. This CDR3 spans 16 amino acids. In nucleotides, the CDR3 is TGTGCCAGCAGCTGGGGACTCGAAAGGTGGACCGGGGAGCTGTTTTTT. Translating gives CASSWGLERWTGELFF.

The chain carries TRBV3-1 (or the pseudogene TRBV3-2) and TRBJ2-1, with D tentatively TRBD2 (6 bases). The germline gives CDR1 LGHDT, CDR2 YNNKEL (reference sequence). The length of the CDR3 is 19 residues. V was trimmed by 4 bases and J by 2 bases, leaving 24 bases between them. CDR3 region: CASSPIGDSLHVPYNEQFF. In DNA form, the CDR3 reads TGTGCCAGCAGCCCCATAGGGGACTCACTGCACGTCCCCTACAATGAGCAGTTCTTC.

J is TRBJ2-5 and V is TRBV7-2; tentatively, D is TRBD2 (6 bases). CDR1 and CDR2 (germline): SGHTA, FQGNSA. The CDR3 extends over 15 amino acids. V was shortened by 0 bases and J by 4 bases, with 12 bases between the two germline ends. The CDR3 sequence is CASSLAQTSVETQYF. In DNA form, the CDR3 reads TGTGCCAGCAGCTTAGCGCAGACTAGTGTAGAGACCCAGTACTTC.

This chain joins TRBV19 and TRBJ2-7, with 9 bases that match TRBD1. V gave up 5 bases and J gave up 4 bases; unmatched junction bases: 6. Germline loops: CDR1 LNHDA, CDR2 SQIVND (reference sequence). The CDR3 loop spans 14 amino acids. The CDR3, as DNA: TGTGCCAGTAGTGGGGGGACAGGGTTTTACGAGCAGTACTTC. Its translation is CASSGGTGFYEQYF.

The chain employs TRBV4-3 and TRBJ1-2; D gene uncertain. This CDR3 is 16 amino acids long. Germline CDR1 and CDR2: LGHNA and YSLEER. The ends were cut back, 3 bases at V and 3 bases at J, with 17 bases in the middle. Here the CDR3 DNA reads TGCGCCAGCAGCCATTATGAAAATGCTAAAGACTATGGCTACACCTTC. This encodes CASSHYENAKDYGYTF.